The 25 T cell receptor beta chains below all came from one sample that was sequenced in a study of blood T cell repertoires in COVID-19. TCRdb's table, derived via immunoSEQ multiplex PCR, lists solely in-frame clones and lacks some. Of fewer than 300,000 clones detected, approximately 89% appear once; the ten largest clones hold 2.3%. The sequencing sample was made of peripheral blood. Receptors originate from a woman between 45 and 60 years old with acute or convalescent COVID-19.

V and J are TRBV7-8 and TRBJ2-3, with TRBD1 matching 7 bases. This CDR3 is 16 amino acids long. CDR1 and CDR2 (germline): SGHVS, FQNEAQ. The ends lost 5 bases at V and 0 bases at J; junction bases unmatched: 8. CDR3: CASSDSGGMSTDTQYF. The CDR3 region has the DNA TGTGCCAGCAGCGACTCAGGGGGAATGAGCACAGATACGCAGTATTTT.

This clone was counted a single time. This sample includes further DNA sequences coding for the same CDR3. This chain links TRBV5-4 with TRBJ2-3, with a possible D match to TRBD1 (6 bases). The germline gives CDR1 SGHNT, CDR2 YYREEE (reference sequence). This CDR3 region has 16 residues. V lost 0 bases to trimming and J lost 2 bases, with 13 bases between them. In DNA form, the CDR3 reads TGTGCCAGCAGCTTGGGTGCAGGGGTTTCCACAGATACGCAGTATTTT. Its translation: CASSLGAGVSTDTQYF.

The chain recombines TRBV7-8 with TRBJ2-7, with TRBD1 matching 8 bases. V lost 7 bases and J lost 4; bases outside the gene matches: 15. The CDR3 covers 16 residues. From germline, CDR1 is SGHVS and CDR2 FQNEAQ. The CDR3 protein is CASTPGQATWLYEQYF. The CDR3, as DNA: TGTGCCAGCACCCCGGGACAGGCAACCTGGTTATACGAGCAGTACTTC.

This chain links TRBV13 with TRBJ1-2; 7 nucleotides agree with TRBD1. Germline V gene lookup returns CDR1 PRHDT and CDR2 FYEKMQ (reference sequence). V trimming: 3 bases; J trimming: 3 bases; junction bases outside the gene matches: 4. CDR3 length: 14 amino acids. CDR3 in DNA: TGTGCCAGCAGCTTCGGAACAGGGGACTATGGCTACACCTTC. Protein product: CASSFGTGDYGYTF.

V is TRBV5-4 and J is TRBJ2-1; 11 positions agree with TRBD1. In germline, CDR1 is SGHNT, CDR2 YYREEE (reference sequence). The J segment lost 6 bases and the V segment lost 6 bases, leaving 8 bases of the junction unmatched. CDR3 length equals 15 residues. The CDR3 DNA reads as TGTGCCAGCACCAACCGGGACAGGGGGTTCAATGAGCAGTTCTTC. This encodes CASTNRDRGFNEQFF.

The rearrangement joins TRBV27 to TRBJ1-5; 11 bases align to TRBD1. Germline lookup yields CDR1 MNHEY and CDR2 SMNVEV (reference sequence). V lost 4 bases to trimming and J lost 1 base; unmatched junction nucleotides: 3. This CDR3 comprises 16 residues. The CDR3 DNA follows: TGTGCCAGCAGTTCGGGACAGGGGGTGAGCAATCAGCCCCAGCATTTT. This codes for CASSSGQGVSNQPQHF.

This chain connects TRBV28 to TRBJ2-7; 7 positions match TRBD2. Germline trimming cut 2 bases from V and 4 bases from J; bases unmatched to any gene: 5. CDR1 and CDR2 from the germline V gene are MDHEN and SYDVKM. The CDR3 sequence is 14 residues long. CDR3 in amino acids: CASSLTGGKYEQYF. CDR3 DNA sequence: TGTGCCAGCAGTTTAACGGGAGGAAAGTACGAGCAGTACTTC.

This clone was seen just once. The chain combines TRBV19 with TRBJ1-1, with D unresolved. Germline assignment: CDR1 LNHDA and CDR2 SQIVND (reference sequence). V lost 3 bases and J lost 0, with 8 bases in between. The CDR3 has 14 residues. CDR3 sequence: CASSMSLMNTEAFF. For the CDR3, the DNA is TGTGCCAGTAGTATGTCTCTAATGAACACTGAAGCTTTCTTT.

The rearrangement uses TRBV12-2 and TRBJ2-7; TRBD2 is the table's D call and was not checked against the DNA. TRBV12-2 corresponds to a pseudogene. The CDR3 runs 17 residues. Written as DNA, the CDR3 is TGTGCAAGTCGCTTAGTCCCCGCTAGCGGGAGTTCCTACGAGCAGTACTTC. This gives the protein CASRLVPASGSSYEQYF.

The V call is TRBV9, the J call TRBJ2-1; 8 nucleotides match TRBD2. V was pared by 2 bases and J by 0 bases, with 10 bases of the junction left unmatched. Germline CDR1 reads SGDLS; CDR2 reads YYNGEE. There are 18 residues in the CDR3. The CDR3 DNA reads TGTGCCAGCAGCGTCACTATCGGGGGGGCGAGCTCCTACAATGAGCAGTTCTTC. It yields the protein CASSVTIGGASSYNEQFF.

DNA for the CDR3: TGTGCCAGCAGCTTATTCGGAGGCTCACCCCTCCACTTT. It encodes CASSLFGGSPLHF. The chain has TRBV7-2 and TRBJ1-6, with D unresolved. CDR3 length: 13 amino acids. The germline V gene has CDR1 SGHTA and CDR2 FQGNSA. The ends were cut back, 2 bases at V and 10 bases at J, with 9 bases in the middle.

This clone was recorded a few times. This chain joins TRBV28 and TRBJ1-3; TRBD1 matches at 7 bases. V was clipped by 3 bases and J by 0 bases; unmatched bases: 8. CDR3 length equals 17 residues. Germline lookup yields CDR1 MDHEN and CDR2 SYDVKM. The CDR3 DNA follows: TGTGCCAGCAGTTTCGGCGGGGACAGCCACTCTGGAAACACCATATATTTT. The encoded protein is CASSFGGDSHSGNTIYF.

The chain employs TRBV6-5 and TRBJ2-7; D is undetermined. Trimming left V 4 bases short and J 4 bases short, with 5 bases between. CDR1 and CDR2 from the germline V gene are MNHEY and SVGAGI. The CDR3 length is 11 residues. The CDR3 DNA reads TGTGCCAGCAGTTCGTTATACGAGCAGTACTTC. This encodes CASSSLYEQYF.

The chain links TRBV28 to TRBJ1-2; no clear D. Germline assignment: CDR1 MDHEN and CDR2 SYDVKM. Trimming removed 7 bases at V and 4 bases at J, with 16 bases between. This CDR3 spans 14 amino acids. CDR3 in DNA: TGTGCCAGCATGAAATTAGGAGTCCTCTATGGCTACACCTTC. Amino acid sequence: CASMKLGVLYGYTF.

This clone was observed a single time. The rearrangement uses TRBV20-1 and TRBJ2-3; 10 bases fit TRBD2. This CDR3 is 15 amino acids long. J lost 6 bases, V lost 3 bases, and 9 bases had no gene match. Looked up from germline, CDR1 is DFQATT and CDR2 is SNEGSKA (reference sequence). CDR3 DNA: TGCAGTGCTAGTGCTCTAGCGGGAGTAAGTGATACGCAGTATTTT. It codes for CSASALAGVSDTQYF.

The chain employs TRBV14 and TRBJ2-3; D is unclear. This CDR3 is built from 15 residues. Trimming left V 1 base short and J 1 base short, with 9 bases between. CDR1 SGHDN and CDR2 FVKESK come from the germline V gene. CDR3 residues: CASSQGLGGTDTQYF. The CDR3 nucleotides read TGTGCCAGCAGCCAAGGGCTAGGTGGCACAGATACGCAGTATTTT.

The chain combines TRBV7-3 with TRBJ2-5; maybe TRBD1 (5 bases). Per germline, CDR1 SGHTA and CDR2 FQGTGA. Deletions cut 4 bases from V and 3 bases from J, with 9 bases between. The CDR3 contains 13 residues. CDR3 in amino acids: CASSSTTEETQYF. The CDR3 DNA reads as TGTGCCAGCAGCTCGACGACAGAAGAGACCCAGTACTTC.

The chain carries TRBV9 and TRBJ2-7, with D maybe TRBD1 (8 bases). CDR1 and CDR2 from the germline V gene are SGDLS and YYNGEE. This CDR3 has 17 amino acids. V was pared by 2 bases and J by 2 bases, with 20 bases between. CDR3: CASSVASGTGDAYEQYF. The DNA for the CDR3 is TGTGCCAGCAGCGTCGCCAGCGGGACAGGAGATGCCTACGAGCAGTACTTC.

The chain links TRBV6-4 to TRBJ1-2; 9 bases map to TRBD1. V shed 6 bases, J shed 5 bases, and the junction held 4 bases outside the gene matches. Looked up from germline, CDR1 is MRHNA and CDR2 is SNTAGT. The CDR3 is 13 amino acids. CDR3 loop: CASSGTGRYGYTF. The CDR3 DNA reads as TGTGCCAGCAGCGGGACAGGGAGGTATGGCTACACCTTC.

The chain combines TRBV10-3 with TRBJ1-2; unclear D gene. This CDR3 has 14 amino acids. In germline, CDR1 is ENHRY, CDR2 SYGVKD. Deletions cut 6 bases from V and 7 bases from J, with 18 bases between. CDR3 sequence reads: CAIRDHGRLTGYTF. CDR3 nucleotides: TGTGCCATCAGAGACCACGGGAGGCTGACTGGCTACACCTTC.

The V call is TRBV2, the J call TRBJ2-2, with D tentatively TRBD1 (6 bases). V dropped 7 bases and J dropped 5 bases, with 14 bases sitting between them. The CDR3 is 14 residues long. Germline assignment: CDR1 SNHLY and CDR2 FYNNEI. The chain's CDR3 is CASKAGAYTGELFF. Here the CDR3 DNA reads TGTGCCAGCAAGGCAGGGGCGTATACCGGGGAGCTGTTTTTT.

This rearrangement joins TRBV7-6 to TRBJ2-2; 7 bases fit TRBD2. The CDR3 spans 19 residues. The germline CDR1 and CDR2 sequences are SGHVS and FNYEAQ. V lost 1 base and J lost 3; bases outside the gene matches: 14. The CDR3 loop is CASSLGPGRAPRDTGELFF. In DNA, the CDR3 is TGTGCCAGCAGCTTAGGTCCTGGGAGGGCCCCACGCGACACCGGGGAGCTGTTTTTT.

This chain uses TRBV19 with TRBJ1-1; D gene unclear. The CDR3 is 15 amino acids. CDR1 is LNHDA, CDR2 SQIVND, per germline (reference sequence). Trimming took 5 bases from V and 8 from J, leaving 21 bases between them. This chain's CDR3 is CASSSRSSTSGEAFF. CDR3 bases: TGTGCCAGTAGTTCCCGTTCCTCAACTAGCGGGGAAGCTTTCTTT.

This clone was detected a few times. The J gene is TRBJ1-1, the V gene TRBV7-8; a weak D match, TRBD1 (5 bases). Germline V gene data show CDR1 as SGHVS and CDR2 as FQNEAQ. The germline V and J ends were trimmed by 1 base and 1 base, with 7 bases remaining between them. The CDR3 is made up of 14 amino acids. CDR3 protein: CASSLGRANTEAFF. CDR3 nucleotide sequence: TGTGCCAGCAGCTTAGGCAGGGCGAACACTGAAGCTTTCTTT.

The chain carries TRBV7-9 and TRBJ1-5, with D uncertain. From germline, CDR1 is SEHNR and CDR2 FQNEAQ (reference sequence). The CDR3 is 14 residues long. Trimming shortened V by 4 bases and J by 8 bases, and 15 bases separated the two germline ends. This chain's CDR3 is CASSSRDSLKPQHF. The CDR3 region has the DNA TGTGCCAGCAGCTCCCGGGATAGCTTAAAGCCCCAGCATTTT.